These 10 T cell receptor beta chains originate from one sample sequenced in a study of identical twins. One entry per CDR3 protein results from TCRdb running MiXCR on the 5' RACE reads. The sample has around 230,000 distinct CDR3 sequences, around 9.6% seen once. Sequencing was done on a sample of memory (CD45RO+) T cells sorted from blood. The source of these receptors is a woman aged 18-35 years in good health.

This rearrangement joins TRBV7-2 to TRBJ2-7, with 9 nucleotides matching TRBD2. Germline lookup yields CDR1 SGHTA and CDR2 FQGNSA. CDR3 length equals 15 residues. V gave up 1 base and J gave up 5 bases; unmatched junction bases: 6. The CDR3 DNA sequence: TGTGCCAGCAGCTTAGTAGGCGGGGGGGCCAACGAGCAGTACTTC. Protein sequence: CASSLVGGGANEQYF.

The chain is built from TRBV18 and TRBJ2-7, with 9 positions matching TRBD1. The CDR3 covers 14 residues. CDR1 is KGHSH and CDR2 is LQKENI in the germline V gene. The V and J ends lost 8 bases and 3 bases, in that order; junction bases with no gene match: 8. The CDR3 sequence: CASGTRDRVYEQYF. The CDR3 DNA reads as TGTGCCAGCGGAACCCGGGACAGGGTCTACGAGCAGTACTTC.

This chain connects TRBV12-3 or TRBV12-4 to TRBJ2-1; TRBD2 matches 8 bases. The CDR3 is 14 amino acids. The trim removed 7 bases at V and 3 bases at J, leaving 5 bases unmatched. The CDR3 nucleotides are TGTGCCAGCAAACCGGGGGGGGGCTACAATGAGCAGTTCTTC. This codes for CASKPGGGYNEQFF.

CDR3 coding DNA: TGTGCCAGTACCGAGGGGGCAGATACGCAGTATTTT. Its protein product is CASTEGADTQYF. V is TRBV2 and J is TRBJ2-3; D possibly corresponds to TRBD1 (6 bases). Trimming removed 9 bases at V and 4 bases at J, with 11 bases between. This CDR3 comprises 12 residues. Per the germline V gene, CDR1 is SNHLY and CDR2 is FYNNEI. The whole variable domain, filled in from reference TRBV2 and TRBJ2-3, reads EPEVTQTPSHQVTQMGQEVILRCVPISNHLYFYWYRQILGQKVEFLVSFYNNEISEKSEIFDDQFSVERPDGSNFTLKIRSTKLEDSAMYFCASTEGADTQYFGPGTRLTVL.

The chain combines TRBV27 with TRBJ2-3, with 10 bases matching TRBD2. The CDR3 has 16 residues. Germline CDR1 is MNHEY and CDR2 is SMNVEV (reference sequence). V trimming: 10 bases; J trimming: 0 bases; junction bases outside the gene matches: 10. CDR3 loop: CATAGLAARSTDTQYF. The DNA for the CDR3 is TGTGCCACCGCAGGACTAGCGGCAAGAAGCACAGATACGCAGTATTTT.

This clonotype was seen a few times. The CDR3 loop is CASSAVGRGDTEAFF. CDR3 coding DNA: TGTGCCAGCAGCGCGGTGGGAAGGGGTGACACTGAAGCTTTCTTT. This sequence joins TRBV7-9 and TRBJ1-1; D is perhaps TRBD1 (5 bases). CDR3 length: 15 amino acids. V was cut by 5 bases and J by 3 bases, with 16 bases left in between. The germline V gene has CDR1 SEHNR and CDR2 FQNEAQ (reference sequence).

This clonotype occurred a few times. This chain connects TRBV6-5 to TRBJ2-6, with TRBD1 matching over 9 bases. V lost 0 bases and J lost 0; bases outside the gene matches: 6. This CDR3 is 19 amino acids long. The germline gives CDR1 MNHEY, CDR2 SVGAGI. CDR3 DNA: TGTGCCAGCAGTTACTCTGGGACAGGGATAAACTCTGGGGCCAACGTCCTGACTTTC. It specifies CASSYSGTGINSGANVLTF.

The chain combines TRBV20-1 with TRBJ2-7, with 9 nucleotides matching TRBD1. The CDR3 has 13 residues. Looked up from germline, CDR1 is DFQATT and CDR2 is SNEGSKA (reference sequence). V was pared by 5 bases and J by 5 bases, with 7 bases of the junction left unmatched. The CDR3 nucleotides are TGCAGTGCTCCGGGACAGGGCCACCACGAGCAGTACTTC. This encodes CSAPGQGHHEQYF.

The chain couples TRBV6-5 to TRBJ1-4; D gene unclear. This CDR3 has 14 amino acids. Germline CDR1 reads MNHEY; CDR2 reads SVGAGI. V was pared by 2 bases and J by 4 bases, with 8 bases between. The CDR3 nucleotides read TGTGCCAGCAGTTACGGCAGAATTAATGAAAAACTGTTTTTT. Protein sequence: CASSYGRINEKLFF.

This clonotype was detected a few times. This rearrangement joins TRBV20-1 to TRBJ2-7, with D perhaps TRBD2 (5 bases). V lost 3 bases and J lost 0, with 6 bases in between. This CDR3 has 12 residues. CDR1 and CDR2 (germline): DFQATT, SNEGSKA (reference sequence). CDR3 loop: CSASGVSYEQYF. The CDR3 region has the DNA TGCAGTGCTAGCGGGGTCTCCTACGAGCAGTACTTC.